The clone carrying this T cell receptor beta chain was recorded once. The data are from a study of technical replicates of blood from four donors. The method was immunoSEQ multiplex PCR; TCRdb's version includes in-frame clones alone and lacks a portion of them. Among over 90,000 clones listed, about 95% were seen once. This clonotype was sampled from a human donor in good health. The sequenced sample was T cells isolated from PBMCs.

This CDR3 is CSVVLAGGSDSTDTQYF. For the CDR3, the DNA is TGCAGCGTTGTCCTAGCGGGAGGTTCCGATAGCACAGATACGCAGTATTTT. The chain is built from TRBV29-1 and TRBJ2-3, with 11 bases fitting TRBD2. The ends lost 4 bases at V and 0 bases at J; junction bases unmatched: 9. This CDR3 has 17 residues. Germline V gives CDR1 SQVTM, CDR2 ANQGSEA.